Each of the 26 T cell receptor beta chains below was sequenced from the same sample in a study of shared clonotypes between healthy human individuals. Naive CD8 cells lacked CD45RO, underwent positive selection for CCR7 and left out terminally differentiated effector memory CD45RA+ cells. The repertoire was sequenced with immunoSEQ multiplex PCR; TCRdb's copy has only in-frame clones and lacks some. The sample contains around 2,000,000 clones, roughly 95% of which appear only once. Sequencing was performed on naive CD8+ T cells sorted from blood. Receptors originate from a man younger than 30 in good health.

This clone has just one count. The chain couples TRBV27 to TRBJ1-1, with 8 bases lining up with TRBD1. Germline V lookup: CDR1 MNHEY, CDR2 SMNVEV (reference sequence). V shed 6 bases and J 2 bases; nucleotides not matched to a gene: 5. The CDR3 has 14 amino acids. CDR3 DNA: TGTGCCAGCAGCACAGGGGGTCTAAACACTGAAGCTTTCTTT. Translated, it gives CASSTGGLNTEAFF.

As to this clone: Different DNA sequences within this sample yield the same CDR3. The chain is built from TRBV7-2 and TRBJ2-7, with a weak D call TRBD1 (5 bases). V shed 5 bases and J shed 3 bases, with 5 bases lying between them. The CDR3 consists of 11 residues. Germline V gene lookup returns CDR1 SGHTA and CDR2 FQGNSA. The CDR3 region is CASSDSYEQYF. DNA for the CDR3: TGTGCCAGCAGCGACAGCTACGAGCAGTACTTC. The whole variable domain, remainder taken from reference TRBV7-2 and TRBJ2-7, is GAGVSQSPSNKVTEKGKDVELRCDPISGHTALYWYRQSLGQGLEFLIYFQGNSAPDKSGLPSDRFSAERTGGSVSTLTIQRTQQEDSAVYLCASSDSYEQYFGPGTRLTVT.

V is TRBV5-1 and J is TRBJ2-7; the D is unclear. CDR1 is SGHRS and CDR2 is YFSETQ in the germline V gene. The CDR3 sequence is 12 residues long. The germline V and J ends were trimmed by 4 bases and 3 bases, with 8 bases remaining between them. The CDR3 nucleotides are TGCGCCAGCAGCCAGTACGGCTACGAGCAGTACTTC. Amino acid sequence: CASSQYGYEQYF.

The V gene is TRBV4-3, the J gene TRBJ2-7; D is unresolved. The length of the CDR3 is 15 residues. The germline CDR1 and CDR2 sequences are LGHNA and YSLEER. The V end was cut by 1 base, the J end by 2 bases, with 12 bases between. For the CDR3, the DNA is TGCGCCAGCAGCCAAGTGAGTGGGTCAACCTACGAGCAGTACTTC. The encoded protein is CASSQVSGSTYEQYF.

The chain has TRBV2 and TRBJ2-1, with D uncertain. Germline CDR1 reads SNHLY; CDR2 reads FYNNEI. The V end was cut by 3 bases, the J end by 0 bases, with 6 bases between. This CDR3 region has 14 residues. CDR3 in amino acids: CASSDTNSYNEQFF. The DNA of the CDR3 is TGTGCCAGCAGTGACACCAACTCCTACAATGAGCAGTTCTTC.

V gene TRBV2 combines with J gene TRBJ2-2, with 7 bases matching TRBD2. The CDR3 is made up of 13 amino acids. Germline CDR1 SNHLY, CDR2 FYNNEI. The CDR3 sequence: CSSEGLRTGELFF. In DNA form, the CDR3 reads TGTTCCTCGGAGGGACTAAGAACCGGGGAGCTGTTTTTT.

Concerning this clone itself: Additional DNA sequences in this sample encode the identical CDR3. The chain recombines TRBV9 with TRBJ2-1; perhaps TRBD2 as D (6 bases). The CDR3 has 16 amino acids. In germline, CDR1 is SGDLS, CDR2 YYNGEE. V gave up 3 bases and J gave up 0 bases, with 13 bases separating them. The CDR3 loop reads CASSAGVGSSYNEQFF. In DNA form, the CDR3 reads TGTGCCAGCAGCGCGGGGGTAGGGAGCTCCTACAATGAGCAGTTCTTC.

This chain connects TRBV14 to TRBJ1-1; a weak D match, TRBD1 (5 bases). V lost 4 bases and J 5 bases, leaving 17 bases between the germline ends. The CDR3 is 15 residues long. Germline V gene lookup returns CDR1 SGHDN and CDR2 FVKESK. CDR3 protein: CASSPIWGGRTEAFF. CDR3 nucleotides: TGTGCCAGCAGCCCTATCTGGGGGGGTCGTACTGAAGCTTTCTTT.

Worth noting for this clone: Other DNA sequences in the sample encode the same CDR3. The V call is TRBV4-1, the J call TRBJ2-7; D call uncertain. Deletions cut 1 base from V and 0 bases from J, with 4 bases between. CDR1 is MGHRA and CDR2 is YSYEKL in the germline V gene. This CDR3 comprises 13 residues. The DNA for the CDR3 is TGCGCCAGCAGCCAAGGGACCTCCTACGAGCAGTACTTC. Its translation: CASSQGTSYEQYF.

A remark on this clone: The same CDR3 also results from other DNA sequences found in this sample. J is TRBJ2-1 and V is TRBV10-3; no reliable D call. The germline CDR1 and CDR2 sequences are ENHRY and SYGVKD. V lost 4 bases to trimming and J lost 1 base, with 5 bases between them. The CDR3 extends over 13 amino acids. The CDR3 is CAISVGSYNEQFF. CDR3 bases: TGTGCCATCAGTGTAGGGTCCTACAATGAGCAGTTCTTC.

The chain combines TRBV5-1 with TRBJ2-7; D possibly matches TRBD1 or TRBD2 (5 bases each). The V gene lost 6 bases and the J gene lost 2 bases, with 15 bases spanning the gap. CDR3 size: 14 residues. Germline V CDR1 and CDR2: SGHRS, YFSETQ. The CDR3: CASNLIGGTYEQYF. In DNA form, the CDR3 reads TGCGCCAGCAACCTCATTGGGGGTACCTACGAGCAGTACTTC.

The rearrangement uses TRBV7-9 and TRBJ2-2; possibly TRBD1 for D (6 bases). There are 16 residues in the CDR3. Germline lookup yields CDR1 SEHNR and CDR2 FQNEAQ (reference sequence). The germline V and J ends were trimmed by 2 bases and 4 bases, with 14 bases remaining between them. Written as DNA, the CDR3 is TGTGCCAGCAGCTTAAGCCGGACAGCTTCCACCGGGGAGCTGTTTTTT. Translating gives CASSLSRTASTGELFF.

V usage is TRBV6-5 and J usage is TRBJ1-2, with D tentatively TRBD1 (5 bases). CDR1 MNHEY and CDR2 SVGAGI come from the germline V gene. The CDR3 spans 14 residues. V lost 0 bases, J lost 8 bases, and 13 bases lay in between. Here the CDR3 DNA reads TGTGCCAGCAGTTACTCGCCGGGGGACTGGGGCTACACCTTC. Its protein product is CASSYSPGDWGYTF.

A word on this clone: Other DNA sequences in the same sample also yield this CDR3. This chain links TRBV19 with TRBJ1-1; D might be TRBD1 (5 bases). The CDR3 length is 11 residues. Germline V gene data show CDR1 as LNHDA and CDR2 as SQIVND (reference sequence). The V end lost 5 bases, the J end lost 5 bases, and 6 bases lay between the germline ends. CDR3 sequence reads: CASSWGTEAFF. The DNA for the CDR3 is TGTGCCAGTAGTTGGGGGACTGAAGCTTTCTTT.

The rearrangement links TRBV9 to TRBJ1-6; D remains unclear. Trimming removed 6 bases from V and 4 bases from J, with 11 bases in between. The germline CDR1 and CDR2 sequences are SGDLS and YYNGEE. The CDR3 runs to 14 residues. The CDR3 DNA reads as TGTGCCAGCAACGCGGACGGATATAATTCACCCCTCCACTTT. The encoded protein is CASNADGYNSPLHF.

The CDR3 is CASSQGTGPNYGYTF. CDR3 sequence (DNA): TGTGCCAGCAGCCAAGGTACAGGGCCTAACTATGGCTACACCTTC. V gene TRBV14 combines with J gene TRBJ1-2, with a weak D call TRBD1 (6 bases). CDR3 size: 15 residues. The V gene's germline CDR1 is SGHDN and CDR2 FVKESK. V lost 1 base and J 0 bases, leaving 9 bases between the germline ends.

The chain combines TRBV10-1 with TRBJ2-1; D gene uncertain. Trimming left V 0 bases short and J 0 bases short, with 9 bases between. Germline values: CDR1 WNHNN, CDR2 SYGVQD (reference sequence). This CDR3 has 16 residues. The CDR3 coding sequence is TGCGCCAGCAGTGAGTCGACTTTCGGCTCCTACAATGAGCAGTTCTTC. As protein: CASSESTFGSYNEQFF.

To note about this clone: This sample also contains other DNA sequences that code for the same CDR3. This chain links TRBV13 with TRBJ1-1; 7 bases align to TRBD1. CDR1 is PRHDT and CDR2 is FYEKMQ in the germline V gene (reference sequence). CDR3 length: 13 residues. V trimming: 5 bases; J trimming: 4 bases; junction bases outside the gene matches: 4. Here the CDR3 DNA reads TGTGCCAGCAGCCCCGCAGGGGGCACTGAAGCTTTCTTT. It codes for CASSPAGGTEAFF. The full variable domain, its missing parts supplied by reference TRBV13 and TRBJ1-1, is AAGVIQSPRHLIKEKRETATLKCYPIPRHDTVYWYQQGPGQDPQFLISFYEKMQSDKGSIPDRFSAQQFSDYHSELNMSSLELGDSALYFCASSPAGGTEAFFGQGTRLTVV.

The CDR3 nucleotides read TGTGCCAGCAGTTTATCAGACAGGATCTCCTTCACAGATACGCAGTATTTT. The encoded protein is CASSLSDRISFTDTQYF. The V gene is TRBV28, the J gene TRBJ2-3; TRBD1 might be the D (6 bases). The CDR3 length is 17 residues. Trimming removed 1 base at V and 2 bases at J, with 16 bases between. Germline V gene lookup returns CDR1 MDHEN and CDR2 SYDVKM.

J is TRBJ2-7 and V is TRBV29-1, with TRBD1 matching 11 bases. The trim removed 7 bases at V and 3 bases at J, leaving 5 bases unmatched. The CDR3 length is 13 residues. CDR1 and CDR2 (germline): SQVTM, ANQGSEA. Here the CDR3 DNA reads TGCAGCGCAGGGACAGGGGGGGTCTACGAGCAGTACTTC. It codes for CSAGTGGVYEQYF.

In regard to this clone: At the DNA level, this CDR3 is encoded by other sequences in the same sample as well. The chain combines TRBV5-1 with TRBJ2-1; 9 bases are a match to TRBD2. The germline CDR1 and CDR2 sequences are SGHRS and YFSETQ. There are 16 residues in the CDR3. Unmatched junction bases numbered 5, after V lost 0 bases and J lost 4 bases. DNA for the CDR3: TGCGCCAGCAGCTTGGAGACTAGCGGATTTTACAATGAGCAGTTCTTC. As protein: CASSLETSGFYNEQFF. The full variable domain, rest sourced from reference TRBV5-1 and TRBJ2-1, is KAGVTQTPRYLIKTRGQQVTLSCSPISGHRSVSWYQQTPGQGLQFLFEYFSETQRNKGNFPGRFSGRQFSNSRSEMNVSTLELGDSALYLCASSLETSGFYNEQFFGPGTRLTVL.

The J gene is TRBJ2-1, the V gene TRBV11-2; 10 bases fit TRBD1. The CDR3 spans 17 residues. Germline assignment: CDR1 SGHAT and CDR2 FQNNGV. After removal of 4 bases from V and 5 bases from J, the junction contained 11 bases not matched to a gene. CDR3 bases: TGTGCCAGCAGCTACACAATCCGGGACAGGGGCAACAATGAGCAGTTCTTC. This encodes CASSYTIRDRGNNEQFF. The full variable domain, in which reference TRBV11-2 and TRBJ2-1 provide the parts outside the CDR3, is EAGVAQSPRYKIIEKRQSVAFWCNPISGHATLYWYQQILGQGPKLLIQFQNNGVVDDSQLPKDRFSAERLKGVDSTLKIQPAKLEDSAVYLCASSYTIRDRGNNEQFFGPGTRLTVL.

Notes on this clone: Other nucleotide sequences in the sample specify the same CDR3. V and J are TRBV4-1 and TRBJ2-7, with 10 nucleotides matching TRBD1. Germline trimming cut 4 bases from V and 3 bases from J; bases unmatched to any gene: 3. The germline V gene encodes CDR1 MGHRA and CDR2 YSYEKL. The CDR3 runs 14 residues. The CDR3 loop reads CASSLGQGGYEQYF. The CDR3 DNA reads as TGCGCCAGCAGCCTAGGACAGGGGGGCTACGAGCAGTACTTC.

V is TRBV27 and J is TRBJ2-1; no clear D. Germline CDR1 reads MNHEY; CDR2 reads SMNVEV (reference sequence). Trimming stripped 2 bases from V and 7 bases from J, with 15 bases between. There are 15 residues in the CDR3. CDR3 in amino acids: CASSLMGPQGNEQFF. In DNA form, the CDR3 reads TGTGCCAGCAGTTTAATGGGCCCCCAAGGGAATGAGCAGTTCTTC.

The chain links TRBV9 to TRBJ2-5; TRBD2 aligns across 10 bases. V shed 2 bases, J shed 0 bases, and the junction held 1 base outside the gene matches. The CDR3 runs 15 residues. The germline gives CDR1 SGDLS, CDR2 YYNGEE. The CDR3 protein is CASSVGTSDQETQYF. In nucleotides, the CDR3 is TGTGCCAGCAGCGTCGGGACTAGCGACCAAGAGACCCAGTACTTC. The complete variable domain, with remaining parts taken from reference TRBV9 and TRBJ2-5, reads DSGVTQTPKHLITATGQRVTLRCSPRSGDLSVYWYQQSLDQGLQFLIQYYNGEERAKGNILERFSAQQFPDLHSELNLSSLELGDSALYFCASSVGTSDQETQYFGPGTRLLVL.

The J gene is TRBJ1-5, the V gene TRBV2; tentative D call: TRBD1 (5 bases). Trimming pared 0 bases from V and 9 bases from J, leaving 12 bases between. This CDR3 contains 14 residues. The germline gives CDR1 SNHLY, CDR2 FYNNEI. The CDR3: CASSEARATGPQHF. DNA of the CDR3: TGTGCCAGCAGTGAAGCCAGGGCCACAGGGCCCCAGCATTTT.